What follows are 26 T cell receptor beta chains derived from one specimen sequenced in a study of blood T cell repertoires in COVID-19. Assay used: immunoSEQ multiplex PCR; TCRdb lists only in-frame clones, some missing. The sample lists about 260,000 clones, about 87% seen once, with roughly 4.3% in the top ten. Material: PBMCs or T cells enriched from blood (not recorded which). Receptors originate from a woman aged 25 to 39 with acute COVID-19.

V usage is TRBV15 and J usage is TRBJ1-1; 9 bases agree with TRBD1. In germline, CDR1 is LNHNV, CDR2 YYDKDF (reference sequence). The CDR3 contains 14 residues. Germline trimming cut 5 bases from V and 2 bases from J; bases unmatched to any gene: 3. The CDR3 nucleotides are TGTGCCACCAGCGGGACAGGGCTAAACACTGAAGCTTTCTTT. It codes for CATSGTGLNTEAFF.

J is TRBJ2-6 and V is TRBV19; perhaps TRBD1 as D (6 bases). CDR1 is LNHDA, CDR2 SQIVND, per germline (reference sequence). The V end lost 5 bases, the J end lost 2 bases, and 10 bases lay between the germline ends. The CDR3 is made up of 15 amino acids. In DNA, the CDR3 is TGTGCCAGTAGTCCACAGGGCACTGGGGCCAACGTCCTGACTTTC. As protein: CASSPQGTGANVLTF.

The CDR3 here is CASSQGANQPQHF. DNA for the CDR3: TGTGCCAGCAGTCAGGGGGCCAATCAGCCCCAGCATTTT. The chain joins TRBV28 to TRBJ1-5, with TRBD1 matching 8 bases. Germline CDR1 reads MDHEN; CDR2 reads SYDVKM. The V and J ends lost 5 bases and 3 bases, in that order; junction bases with no gene match: 0. The CDR3 runs 13 residues.

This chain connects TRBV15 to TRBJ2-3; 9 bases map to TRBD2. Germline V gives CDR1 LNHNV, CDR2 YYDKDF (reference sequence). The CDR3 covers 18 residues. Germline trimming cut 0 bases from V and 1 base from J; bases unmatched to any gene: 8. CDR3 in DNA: TGTGCCACCAGCAGAGACCTTCTTGTAGCGGGAGGCACAGATACGCAGTATTTT. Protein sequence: CATSRDLLVAGGTDTQYF. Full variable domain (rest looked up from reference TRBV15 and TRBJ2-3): DAMVIQNPRYQVTQFGKPVTLSCSQTLNHNVMYWYQQKSSQAPKLLFHYYDKDFNNEADTPDNFQSRRPNTSFCFLDIRSPGLGDTAMYLCATSRDLLVAGGTDTQYFGPGTRLTVL.

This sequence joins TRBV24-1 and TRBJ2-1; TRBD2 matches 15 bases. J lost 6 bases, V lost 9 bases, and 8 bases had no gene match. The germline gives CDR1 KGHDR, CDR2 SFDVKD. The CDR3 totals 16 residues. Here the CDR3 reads CATRGGTSGRLNEQFF. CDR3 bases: TGTGCCACCCGCGGGGGGACTAGCGGGAGGCTCAATGAGCAGTTCTTC.

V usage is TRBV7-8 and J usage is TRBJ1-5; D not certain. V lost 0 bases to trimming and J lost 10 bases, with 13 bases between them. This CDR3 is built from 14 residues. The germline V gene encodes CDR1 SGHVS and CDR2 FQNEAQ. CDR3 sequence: CASSLAHVDKPQHF. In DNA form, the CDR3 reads TGTGCCAGCAGCTTAGCGCACGTTGACAAACCCCAGCATTTT.

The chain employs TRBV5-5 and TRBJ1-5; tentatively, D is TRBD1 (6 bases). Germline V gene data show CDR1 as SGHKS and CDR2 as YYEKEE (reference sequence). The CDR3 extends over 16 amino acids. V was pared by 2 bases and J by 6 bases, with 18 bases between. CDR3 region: CASSLDQGMAGQPQHF. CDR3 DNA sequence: TGTGCCAGCAGCTTAGATCAGGGGATGGCGGGTCAGCCCCAGCATTTT. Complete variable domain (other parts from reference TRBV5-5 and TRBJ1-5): DAGVTQSPTHLIKTRGQQVTLRCSPISGHKSVSWYQQVLGQGPQFIFQYYEKEERGRGNFPDRFSARQFPNYSSELNVNALLLGDSALYLCASSLDQGMAGQPQHFGDGTRLSIL.

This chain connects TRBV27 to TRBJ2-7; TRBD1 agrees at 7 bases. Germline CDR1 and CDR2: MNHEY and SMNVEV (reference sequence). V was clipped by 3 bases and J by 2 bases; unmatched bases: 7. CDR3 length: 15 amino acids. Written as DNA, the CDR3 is TGTGCCAGCAGTTTGACAGGGAGTGGGACCTACGAGCAGTACTTC. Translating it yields CASSLTGSGTYEQYF.

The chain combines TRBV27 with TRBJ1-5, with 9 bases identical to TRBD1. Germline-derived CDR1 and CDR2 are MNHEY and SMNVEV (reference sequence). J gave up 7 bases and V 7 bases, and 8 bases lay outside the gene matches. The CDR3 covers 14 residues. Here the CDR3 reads CASTLTGGGQPQHF. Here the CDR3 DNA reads TGTGCCAGCACCCTCACAGGGGGCGGGCAGCCCCAGCATTTT.

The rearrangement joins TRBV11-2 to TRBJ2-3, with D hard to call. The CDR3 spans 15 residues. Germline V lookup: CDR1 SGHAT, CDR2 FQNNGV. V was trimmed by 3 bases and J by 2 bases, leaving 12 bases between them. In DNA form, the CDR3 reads TGTGCCAGCAGCTTCCGAGGTCGTTTCACAGATACGCAGTATTTT. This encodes CASSFRGRFTDTQYF.

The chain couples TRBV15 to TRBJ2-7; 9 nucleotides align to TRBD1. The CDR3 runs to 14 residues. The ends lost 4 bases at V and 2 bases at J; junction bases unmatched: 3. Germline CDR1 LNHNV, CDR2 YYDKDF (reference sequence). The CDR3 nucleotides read TGTGCCACCAGCATTGGGACAGGGCCCTACGAGCAGTACTTC. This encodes CATSIGTGPYEQYF. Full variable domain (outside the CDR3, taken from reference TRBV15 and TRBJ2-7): DAMVIQNPRYQVTQFGKPVTLSCSQTLNHNVMYWYQQKSSQAPKLLFHYYDKDFNNEADTPDNFQSRRPNTSFCFLDIRSPGLGDTAMYLCATSIGTGPYEQYFGPGTRLTVT.

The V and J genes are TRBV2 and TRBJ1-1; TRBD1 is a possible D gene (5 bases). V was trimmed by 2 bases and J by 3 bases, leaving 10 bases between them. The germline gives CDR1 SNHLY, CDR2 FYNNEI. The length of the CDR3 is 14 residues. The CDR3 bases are TGTGCCAGCAGTGAACAGGGTAGGGACACTGAAGCTTTCTTT. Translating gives CASSEQGRDTEAFF.

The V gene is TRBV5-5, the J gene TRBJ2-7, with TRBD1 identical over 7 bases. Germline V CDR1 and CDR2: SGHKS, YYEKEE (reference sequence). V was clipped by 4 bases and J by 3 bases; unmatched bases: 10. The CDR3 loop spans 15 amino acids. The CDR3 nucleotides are TGTGCCAGCAGCCCGCATCGACAGGGAGACTACGAGCAGTACTTC. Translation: CASSPHRQGDYEQYF.

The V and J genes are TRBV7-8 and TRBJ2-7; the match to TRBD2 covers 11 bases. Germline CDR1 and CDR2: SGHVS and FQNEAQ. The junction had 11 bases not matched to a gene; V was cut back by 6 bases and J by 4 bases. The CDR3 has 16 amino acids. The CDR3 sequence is CASSLDTSGSGYEQYF. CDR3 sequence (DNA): TGTGCCAGCAGTCTTGATACTAGCGGGAGTGGGTACGAGCAGTACTTC. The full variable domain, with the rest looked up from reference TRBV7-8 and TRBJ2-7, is GAGVSQSPRYKVAKRGQDVALRCDPISGHVSLFWYQQALGQGPEFLTYFQNEAQLDKSGLPSDRFFAERPEGSVSTLKIQRTQQEDSAVYLCASSLDTSGSGYEQYFGPGTRLTVT.

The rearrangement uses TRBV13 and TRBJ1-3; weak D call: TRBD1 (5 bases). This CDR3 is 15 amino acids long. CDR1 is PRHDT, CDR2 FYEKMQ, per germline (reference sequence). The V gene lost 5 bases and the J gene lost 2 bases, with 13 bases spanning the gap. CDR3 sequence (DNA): TGTGCCAGCAGCAGCGAACAGGTACCTGGAAACACCATATATTTT. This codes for CASSSEQVPGNTIYF.

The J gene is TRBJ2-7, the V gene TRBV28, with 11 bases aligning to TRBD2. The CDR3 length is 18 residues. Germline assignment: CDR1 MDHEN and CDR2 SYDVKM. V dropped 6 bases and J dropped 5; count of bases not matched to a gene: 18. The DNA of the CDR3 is TGTGCCAGCAGCCTTCTCAGGCTAGCGGGAGGAGAGGGCAACGAGCAGTACTTC. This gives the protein CASSLLRLAGGEGNEQYF. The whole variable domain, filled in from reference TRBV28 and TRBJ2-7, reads DVKVTQSSRYLVKRTGEKVFLECVQDMDHENMFWYRQDPGLGLRLIYFSYDVKMKEKGDIPEGYSVSREKKERFSLILESASTNQTSMYLCASSLLRLAGGEGNEQYFGPGTRLTVT.

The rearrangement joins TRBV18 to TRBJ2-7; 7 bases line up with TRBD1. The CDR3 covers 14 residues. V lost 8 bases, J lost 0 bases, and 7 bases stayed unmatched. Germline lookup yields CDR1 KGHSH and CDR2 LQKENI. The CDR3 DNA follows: TGTGCCAGCACATTACAGGGGAACTCCTACGAGCAGTACTTC. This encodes CASTLQGNSYEQYF.

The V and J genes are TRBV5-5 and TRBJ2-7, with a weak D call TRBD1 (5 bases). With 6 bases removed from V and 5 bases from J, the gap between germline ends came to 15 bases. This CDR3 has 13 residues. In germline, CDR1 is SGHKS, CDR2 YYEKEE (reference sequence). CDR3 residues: CASMRSGFHEQYF. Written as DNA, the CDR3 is TGTGCCAGCATGAGATCAGGGTTCCACGAGCAGTACTTC.

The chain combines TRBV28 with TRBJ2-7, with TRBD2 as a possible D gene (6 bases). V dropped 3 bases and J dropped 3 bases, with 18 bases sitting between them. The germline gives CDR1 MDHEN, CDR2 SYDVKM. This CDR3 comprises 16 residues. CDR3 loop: CASSFYLGRSNYEQYF. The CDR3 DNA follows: TGTGCCAGCAGTTTTTATCTGGGGAGGTCCAACTACGAGCAGTACTTC.

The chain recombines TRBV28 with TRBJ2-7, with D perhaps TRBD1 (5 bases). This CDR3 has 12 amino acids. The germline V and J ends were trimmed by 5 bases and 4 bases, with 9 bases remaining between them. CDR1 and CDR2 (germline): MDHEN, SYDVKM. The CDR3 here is CASSRRQYEQYF. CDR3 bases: TGTGCCAGCAGTAGACGACAGTACGAGCAGTACTTC.

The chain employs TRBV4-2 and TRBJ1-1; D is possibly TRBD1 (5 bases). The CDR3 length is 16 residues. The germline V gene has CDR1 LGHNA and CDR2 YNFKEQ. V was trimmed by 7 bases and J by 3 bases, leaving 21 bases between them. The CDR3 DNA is TGTGCCAGCACCCCACTGGGGGGGAATGGGGACACTGAAGCTTTCTTT. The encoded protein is CASTPLGGNGDTEAFF.

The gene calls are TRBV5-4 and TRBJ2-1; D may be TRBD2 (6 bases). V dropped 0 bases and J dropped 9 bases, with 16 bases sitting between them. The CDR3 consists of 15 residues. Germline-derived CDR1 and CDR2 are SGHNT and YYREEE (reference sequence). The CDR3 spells CASSLETRGVGEQFF. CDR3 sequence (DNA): TGTGCCAGCAGCTTGGAGACTAGAGGGGTGGGTGAGCAGTTCTTC.

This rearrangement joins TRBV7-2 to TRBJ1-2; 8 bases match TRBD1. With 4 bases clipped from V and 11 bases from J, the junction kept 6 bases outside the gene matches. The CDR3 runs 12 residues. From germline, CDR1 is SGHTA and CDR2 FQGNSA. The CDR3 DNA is TGTGCCAGCAGCTCGACAGGGGATCGTTACACCTTC. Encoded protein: CASSSTGDRYTF.

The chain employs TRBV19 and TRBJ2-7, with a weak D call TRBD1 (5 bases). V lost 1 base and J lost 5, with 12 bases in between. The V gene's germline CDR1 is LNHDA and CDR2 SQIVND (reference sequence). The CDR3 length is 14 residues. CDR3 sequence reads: CASSIGQNLHEQYF. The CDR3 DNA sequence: TGTGCCAGTAGTATAGGACAGAACCTCCACGAGCAGTACTTC. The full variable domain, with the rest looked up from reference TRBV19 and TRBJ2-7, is DGGITQSPKYLFRKEGQNVTLSCEQNLNHDAMYWYRQDPGQGLRLIYYSQIVNDFQKGDIAEGYSVSREKKESFPLTVTSAQKNPTAFYLCASSIGQNLHEQYFGPGTRLTVT.

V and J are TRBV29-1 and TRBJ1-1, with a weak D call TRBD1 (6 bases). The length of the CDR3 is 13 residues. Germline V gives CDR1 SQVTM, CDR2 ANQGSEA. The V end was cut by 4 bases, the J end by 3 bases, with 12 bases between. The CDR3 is CSVVQGTYTEAFF. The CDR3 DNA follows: TGCAGCGTTGTTCAGGGGACGTACACTGAAGCTTTCTTT.

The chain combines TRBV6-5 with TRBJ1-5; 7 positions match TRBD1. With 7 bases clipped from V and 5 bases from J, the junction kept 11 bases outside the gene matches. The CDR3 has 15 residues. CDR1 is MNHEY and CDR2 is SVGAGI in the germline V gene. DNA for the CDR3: TGTGCCAGCACCACGACAGGGAATATATATCAGCCCCAGCATTTT. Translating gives CASTTTGNIYQPQHF.